Included here is one T cell receptor (beta chain) sequence, with context. The sample comes from a study of T cell changes during pregnancy in multiple sclerosis. The method was immunoSEQ multiplex PCR; TCRdb's version includes in-frame clones alone and lacks a portion of them. Here the sample spans fewer than 15,000 clones, almost 90% being singletons. The receptor was derived from a female donor with multiple sclerosis, enrolled in a pregnancy study. Sequencing was performed on CD8+ T cells from peripheral blood mononuclear cells, taken in the first trimester of pregnancy.

The CDR3 DNA reads TGTGCCTGGAGTGTGGGGTCGGGGATTGACGAGCAGTTCTTC. It codes for CAWSVGSGIDEQFF. V is TRBV30 and J is TRBJ2-1; D perhaps matches TRBD2 (5 bases). The V and J ends lost 0 bases and 10 bases respectively, with 16 bases between them. The CDR3 is made up of 14 amino acids. Germline CDR1 reads GTSNPN; CDR2 reads SVGIG (reference sequence).